The 10 T cell receptor beta chains listed next were all sequenced from one sample in a study of blood T cell repertoires in COVID-19. Using immunoSEQ multiplex PCR, the repertoire was profiled, and TCRdb retains in-frame clones only, with some absent. Of around 60,000 clones in the sample, more than 85% are singletons; the top ten hold approximately 2.5%. The sample was peripheral blood. Receptors originate from a man aged 55 to 70 with acute or convalescent COVID-19.

The chain links TRBV5-4 to TRBJ2-2; 10 positions agree with TRBD2. Germline lookup yields CDR1 SGHNT and CDR2 YYREEE (reference sequence). The ends lost 4 bases at V and 1 base at J; junction bases unmatched: 7. The CDR3 is 17 amino acids. In DNA, the CDR3 is TGTGCCAGCAGCCGGGACTCTAGCGGGGGGAACACCGGGGAGCTGTTTTTT. This sequence encodes CASSRDSSGGNTGELFF.

This sequence joins TRBV7-2 and TRBJ2-3; 7 positions agree with TRBD1. The germline gives CDR1 SGHTA, CDR2 FQGNSA. Trimming at V came to 4 bases and at J to 0 bases, leaving 7 bases not matched to a gene. The CDR3 contains 16 residues. The CDR3 DNA sequence: TGTGCCAGCAGCTCCCGGGACAGACCTAGCACAGATACGCAGTATTTT. It encodes CASSSRDRPSTDTQYF.

The rearrangement links TRBV7-9 to TRBJ1-1; tentatively, D is TRBD1 (6 bases). Trimming removed 5 bases from V and 3 bases from J, with 19 bases in between. The CDR3 contains 16 residues. Germline V gene data show CDR1 as SEHNR and CDR2 as FQNEAQ (reference sequence). The CDR3: CASSLSSGGHDTEAFF. The CDR3 DNA reads as TGTGCCAGCAGCCTGTCCTCCGGGGGGCACGACACTGAAGCTTTCTTT.

The chain couples TRBV19 to TRBJ1-1; 9 bases match TRBD1. The CDR3 contains 16 residues. Germline lookup yields CDR1 LNHDA and CDR2 SQIVND (reference sequence). Trimming removed 5 bases from V and 8 bases from J; junction bases left unmatched: 15. CDR3 in DNA: TGTGCCAGTAGTGTCACGGACAGGGGATTAAAACCAGAAGCTTTCTTT. Its protein is CASSVTDRGLKPEAFF.

The chain combines TRBV3-1 (or the pseudogene TRBV3-2) with TRBJ2-7; TRBD2 might be the D (6 bases). V lost 10 bases and J 7 bases, leaving 26 bases between the germline ends. The CDR3 covers 15 residues. Germline-derived CDR1 and CDR2 are LGHDT and YNNKEL (reference sequence). The DNA of the CDR3 is TGTGCCACCCCCCGAGGGCTAGCGAGTGGGGGGGAGCAGTACTTC. It specifies CATPRGLASGGEQYF.

This chain links TRBV11-2 with TRBJ2-1, with TRBD2 matching over 12 bases. Losses at the gene ends were 4 bases for V and 9 bases for J; bases not matched to a gene: 4. This CDR3 contains 14 residues. Germline lookup yields CDR1 SGHAT and CDR2 FQNNGV. The CDR3 DNA sequence: TGTGCCAGCAGCTCTTCTAGCGGGAGGGGTGAGCAGTTCTTC. It is translated as CASSSSSGRGEQFF. The full variable domain, with the rest looked up from reference TRBV11-2 and TRBJ2-1, is EAGVAQSPRYKIIEKRQSVAFWCNPISGHATLYWYQQILGQGPKLLIQFQNNGVVDDSQLPKDRFSAERLKGVDSTLKIQPAKLEDSAVYLCASSSSSGRGEQFFGPGTRLTVL.

This clone was picked up one time. CDR3 bases: TGTGCCAGCAGCTTAGATAGGTGGTCTAGCGGGAGGGCGCTCCTCGCGCAGTATTTT. Protein product: CASSLDRWSSGRALLAQYF. The J gene is TRBJ2-3, the V gene TRBV11-3; 12 nucleotides agree with TRBD2. This CDR3 region has 19 residues. Germline V gene data show CDR1 as SGHNT and CDR2 as YENEEA. With 0 bases clipped from V and 10 bases from J, the junction kept 17 bases outside the gene matches.

V usage is TRBV7-8 and J usage is TRBJ2-7, with D perhaps TRBD2 (6 bases). Germline lookup yields CDR1 SGHVS and CDR2 FQNEAQ. V lost 2 bases and J lost 7, with 15 bases in between. The length of the CDR3 is 14 residues. Here the CDR3 DNA reads TGTGCCAGCAGCTTAATCCGGGAGTCGAAGGAGCAGTACTTC. Protein: CASSLIRESKEQYF.

The J gene is TRBJ2-3, the V gene TRBV6-6, with D uncertain. Germline V lookup: CDR1 MNHNY, CDR2 SVGAGI (reference sequence). V was clipped by 5 bases and J by 8 bases, with 11 bases between them. The CDR3 is 12 residues long. The CDR3 is CASSTPSGTQYF. The CDR3 coding sequence is TGTGCCAGCAGTACCCCGTCGGGTACGCAGTATTTT.

The chain employs TRBV5-5 and TRBJ1-2; possible D gene TRBD1, 5 bases. Trimming stripped 2 bases from V and 6 bases from J, with 11 bases between. Germline loops: CDR1 SGHKS, CDR2 YYEKEE (reference sequence). The CDR3 covers 13 residues. This chain's CDR3 is CASSFSGDDGYTF. The CDR3 nucleotides read TGTGCCAGCAGCTTCTCGGGGGACGATGGCTACACCTTC.